The 5 T cell receptor beta chains below were found in one sample sequenced in a study of blood T cell repertoires in COVID-19. Sequencing used immunoSEQ multiplex PCR; TCRdb keeps in-frame clones, though not all of them. This sample yields about 270,000 clones, of which more than 70% are seen a single time; around 2.5% belongs to the top ten. Sequencing was performed on peripheral blood. These receptors originate from a woman aged 45 to 65 with acute or convalescent COVID-19.

Points on this clone: Compared with germline, one end of the junction differs, possibly owing to a read error. This chain connects TRBV7-7 to TRBJ2-1; 14 bases match TRBD2. This CDR3 comprises 14 residues. Per the germline V gene, CDR1 is SSHAT and CDR2 is FNYEAQ (reference sequence). This CDR3 is CASSRTSGRSEQFF. CDR3 in DNA: TGTGCTAGCAGCCGGACTAGCGGGAGGTCTGAGCAGTTCTTC.

J is TRBJ1-2 and V is TRBV3-1 (or the pseudogene TRBV3-2); D remains ambiguous. Per the germline V gene, CDR1 is LGHDT and CDR2 is YNNKEL (reference sequence). This CDR3 region has 11 residues. Trimming removed 8 bases at V and 2 bases at J, with 6 bases between. The CDR3 loop reads CASFENYGYTF. CDR3 in DNA: TGTGCCAGCTTCGAGAACTATGGCTACACCTTC.

The chain links TRBV7-9 to TRBJ2-2; no firm D call. The CDR3 totals 14 residues. Germline V gene data show CDR1 as SEHNR and CDR2 as FQNEAQ (reference sequence). V gave up 5 bases and J gave up 4 bases, with 11 bases separating them. CDR3 DNA: TGTGCCAGCAGCGTTAATACACGCACCGGGGAGCTGTTTTTT. Protein sequence: CASSVNTRTGELFF.

The chain is built from TRBV3-1 (or the pseudogene TRBV3-2) and TRBJ1-1, with D uncertain. Germline V gene lookup returns CDR1 LGHDT and CDR2 YNNKEL (reference sequence). The CDR3 has 15 amino acids. V dropped 4 bases and J dropped 0 bases, with 12 bases sitting between them. The CDR3 reads CASSPQTVMNTEAFF. CDR3 coding DNA: TGTGCCAGCAGCCCACAAACAGTAATGAACACTGAAGCTTTCTTT.

This clone is a singleton in its sample. This chain connects TRBV6-2 or TRBV6-3 to TRBJ2-1, with a possible D match to TRBD1 (5 bases). Trimming removed 5 bases at V and 1 base at J, with 9 bases between. Germline-derived CDR1 and CDR2 are MNHEY and SVGEGT. The CDR3 contains 14 residues. CDR3 sequence reads: CASSAQGSYNEQFF. The CDR3 DNA is TGTGCCAGCAGTGCGCAGGGTTCCTACAATGAGCAGTTCTTC.